This T cell receptor beta chain emerged from a study of blood T cells in healthy people across ages. Study outcomes and limitations: Expanded clonotype shifts may have been confounded, as the donors had an unknown CMV status.

Trimming left V 2 bases short and J 6 bases short, with 16 bases between. The CDR3 runs 14 residues. Germline loops: CDR1 DFQATT, CDR2 SNEGSKA (reference sequence). Concerning this clonotype itself: What it recognizes is unknown.

PCR was performed a second time for roughly 7 to 11 cycles using a sample-barcoded 5' primer and a J-beta primer mix. The yield of each sample was at least 3 million CDR3-containing paired-end reads. MiXCR, run by TCRdb on the 5' RACE reads, gives a single entry per CDR3 protein. The sample consists of roughly 800,000 distinct CDR3 sequences, over 45% of them appearing once. Peripheral blood from each donor was collected in a volume of approximately 9.2 milliliters. Input material: blood. The rearrangement links TRBV20-1 to TRBJ1-1; D unresolved. The origin of this receptor is a man aged 25-45 years in good health. CDR3 amino acids: CSARLRRTEAEAFF. Here the CDR3 DNA reads TGCAGTGCTAGACTCAGGCGGACGGAGGCTGAAGCTTTCTTT.